Below, 25 T cell receptor beta chains from the same sample are listed, as sequenced in a study of T cells after yellow fever vaccination. TCRdb reprocessed the 5' RACE reads with MiXCR, giving one entry per CDR3 protein. This repertoire shows 350,000 to 450,000 distinct CDR3 sequences, around a sixth found once; its top ten account for over 15%. The sample consisted of PBMCs, taken before the yellow fever booster vaccination. The receptors originated from a man aged 18 to 30 who received the YFV17D yellow fever vaccine.

This chain joins TRBV7-2 and TRBJ2-2, with D unresolved. The CDR3 loop spans 14 amino acids. V lost 5 bases and J 4 bases, leaving 11 bases between the germline ends. Looked up from germline, CDR1 is SGHTA and CDR2 is FQGNSA. This CDR3 reads CASSLKVVTGELFF. The CDR3 nucleotides are TGTGCCAGCAGCCTCAAGGTGGTCACCGGGGAGCTGTTTTTT.

The chain uses TRBV7-6 and TRBJ1-5, with D hard to call. The CDR3 loop spans 13 amino acids. Trimming removed 5 bases at V and 4 bases at J, with 9 bases between. Germline lookup yields CDR1 SGHVS and CDR2 FNYEAQ. The CDR3 DNA reads TGTGCCAGCAGCGTTACTAAGAATCAGCCCCAGCATTTT. Translating it yields CASSVTKNQPQHF.

This clonotype was picked up many times. The V and J genes are TRBV7-2 and TRBJ2-5, with 7 bases lining up with TRBD2. Germline loops: CDR1 SGHTA, CDR2 FQGNSA. The CDR3 has 15 amino acids. V gave up 5 bases and J gave up 4 bases; unmatched junction bases: 10. In DNA form, the CDR3 reads TGTGCCAGCAGCCCGGGGGGAGTATCGGGAGAGACCCAGTACTTC. Translated, it gives CASSPGGVSGETQYF.

V gene TRBV4-1 combines with J gene TRBJ2-2; D remains unclear. Trimming cost V 2 bases and J 2 bases, with 6 bases left between them. From germline, CDR1 is MGHRA and CDR2 YSYEKL. The length of the CDR3 is 14 residues. CDR3 residues: CASSQSFNTGELFF. DNA for the CDR3: TGCGCCAGCAGCCAATCCTTTAACACCGGGGAGCTGTTTTTT.

This clonotype was detected a few times. The CDR3 region has the DNA TGCGCCAGCAGCTCGGTCCCCGGGGGGGATACTGAAGCTTTCTTT. Residues: CASSSVPGGDTEAFF. The V gene is TRBV5-1, the J gene TRBJ1-1; the D gene is possibly TRBD1 (5 bases). V lost 3 bases, J lost 5 bases, and 17 bases lay in between. CDR3 size: 15 residues. Germline-derived CDR1 and CDR2 are SGHRS and YFSETQ. The whole variable domain, remainder taken from reference TRBV5-1 and TRBJ1-1, is KAGVTQTPRYLIKTRGQQVTLSCSPISGHRSVSWYQQTPGQGLQFLFEYFSETQRNKGNFPGRFSGRQFSNSRSEMNVSTLELGDSALYLCASSSVPGGDTEAFFGQGTRLTVV.

This clonotype was detected ten times or more. The rearrangement joins TRBV27 to TRBJ1-2; 7 bases agree with TRBD1. CDR3 length: 14 amino acids. Germline loops: CDR1 MNHEY, CDR2 SMNVEV (reference sequence). The V segment lost 6 bases and the J segment 5 bases; nucleotides outside the gene matches: 9. CDR3 nucleotide sequence: TGTGCCAGCAGCCTGGGGACAGACCCTTATGGCTACACCTTC. Translated, it gives CASSLGTDPYGYTF.

There are a few counts of this clonotype. The chain combines TRBV12-3 or TRBV12-4 with TRBJ2-1; perhaps TRBD1 as D (6 bases). This CDR3 region has 16 residues. V was shortened by 5 bases and J by 2 bases, with 16 bases between the two germline ends. The CDR3 is CASSASTGTTYNEQFF. Written as DNA, the CDR3 is TGTGCCAGCAGTGCCAGCACCGGGACAACCTACAATGAGCAGTTCTTC.

This clonotype was detected a few times. The gene calls are TRBV5-1 and TRBJ2-3; a possible D gene is TRBD2 (5 bases). V dropped 4 bases and J dropped 4 bases, with 10 bases sitting between them. There are 13 residues in the CDR3. Germline-derived CDR1 and CDR2 are SGHRS and YFSETQ. Here the CDR3 reads CASSLQLADTQYF. The CDR3 nucleotides read TGCGCCAGCAGCCTGCAACTAGCAGATACGCAGTATTTT. Based on the CDR3 plus reference TRBV5-1 and TRBJ2-3, the full variable domain is KAGVTQTPRYLIKTRGQQVTLSCSPISGHRSVSWYQQTPGQGLQFLFEYFSETQRNKGNFPGRFSGRQFSNSRSEMNVSTLELGDSALYLCASSLQLADTQYFGPGTRLTVL.

This chain links TRBV6-2 or TRBV6-3 with TRBJ2-1; TRBD1 matches at 8 bases. CDR3 length equals 16 residues. The J segment lost 2 bases and the V segment lost 6 bases, leaving 9 bases of the junction unmatched. The germline V gene has CDR1 MNHEY and CDR2 SVGEGT. CDR3 bases: TGTGCCAGCAGGCTACGGGGGACAGGTCCCTACAATGAGCAGTTCTTC. Translated, it gives CASRLRGTGPYNEQFF.

This clonotype was detected only a few times. The J gene is TRBJ2-3, the V gene TRBV5-1, with TRBD2 matching over 9 bases. CDR1 and CDR2 (germline): SGHRS, YFSETQ. The CDR3 sequence is 16 residues long. V gave up 0 bases and J gave up 4 bases; unmatched junction bases: 6. This CDR3 is CASSLAPSGAPDTQYF. The CDR3 DNA is TGCGCCAGCAGCTTGGCCCCTAGCGGGGCGCCAGATACGCAGTATTTT. The entire variable domain, with the rest obtained from reference TRBV5-1 and TRBJ2-3, is as follows: KAGVTQTPRYLIKTRGQQVTLSCSPISGHRSVSWYQQTPGQGLQFLFEYFSETQRNKGNFPGRFSGRQFSNSRSEMNVSTLELGDSALYLCASSLAPSGAPDTQYFGPGTRLTVL.

The chain has TRBV27 and TRBJ2-2, with D possibly being TRBD1 (6 bases). This CDR3 is built from 11 residues. V lost 11 bases to trimming and J lost 6 bases, with 10 bases between them. The germline gives CDR1 MNHEY, CDR2 SMNVEV (reference sequence). CDR3 in amino acids: CAAKGAGELFF. The CDR3 region has the DNA TGTGCCGCCAAGGGGGCCGGGGAGCTGTTTTTT.

This clonotype was observed a few times. The CDR3 sequence: CASSSGGAREQYV. As DNA, the CDR3 is TGTGCCAGCAGCTCCGGGGGGGCCCGCGAGCAGTACGTC. This rearrangement joins TRBV6-6 to TRBJ2-7; 8 nucleotides agree with TRBD2. The junction had 7 bases not matched to a gene; V was cut back by 6 bases and J by 6 bases. CDR1 MNHNY and CDR2 SVGAGI come from the germline V gene (reference sequence). This CDR3 spans 13 amino acids.

This chain joins TRBV5-1 and TRBJ2-3; D could derive from TRBD1 or TRBD2 (5 bases each). Germline loops: CDR1 SGHRS, CDR2 YFSETQ. This CDR3 is built from 16 residues. Trimming took 3 bases from V and 1 from J, leaving 15 bases between them. CDR3: CASSWGGHRGTDTQYF. The CDR3 DNA reads TGCGCCAGCAGCTGGGGCGGGCATAGGGGCACAGATACGCAGTATTTT.

In its sample, this clonotype was seen a few times. J is TRBJ2-3 and V is TRBV27; a weak D match, TRBD1 (5 bases). The ends were cut back, 5 bases at V and 6 bases at J, with 12 bases in the middle. The CDR3 consists of 13 residues. Germline V gene data show CDR1 as MNHEY and CDR2 as SMNVEV (reference sequence). The CDR3 region is CASSPDSPDTQYF. The DNA of the CDR3 is TGTGCCAGCAGTCCCGACAGCCCCGATACGCAGTATTTT.

The J gene is TRBJ2-7, the V gene TRBV2, with 11 bases aligning to TRBD2. Germline CDR1 SNHLY, CDR2 FYNNEI. The CDR3 extends over 14 amino acids. J lost 3 bases, V lost 5 bases, and 3 bases had no gene match. CDR3: CASSKLAGVYEQYF. The CDR3 region has the DNA TGTGCCAGCAGTAAACTAGCGGGGGTCTACGAGCAGTACTTC.

This clonotype was recorded many times. The chain carries TRBV7-9 and TRBJ1-3; D is unresolved. Germline V gene sequence: CDR1 SEHNR, CDR2 FQNEAQ (reference sequence). V was clipped by 5 bases and J by 0 bases, with 5 bases between them. The CDR3 runs to 13 residues. CDR3 residues: CASSPNSGNTIYF. The DNA for the CDR3 is TGTGCCAGCAGCCCTAACTCTGGAAACACCATATATTTT. Supplemented by reference TRBV7-9 and TRBJ1-3, the full variable domain reads DTGVSQNPRHKITKRGQNVTFRCDPISEHNRLYWYRQTLGQGPEFLTYFQNEAQLEKSRLLSDRFSAERPKGSFSTLEIQRTEQGDSAMYLCASSPNSGNTIYFGEGSWLTVV.

This chain links TRBV4-2 with TRBJ2-5; TRBD2 agrees at 10 bases. The germline CDR1 and CDR2 sequences are LGHNA and YNFKEQ. The CDR3 is made up of 17 amino acids. J lost 6 bases, V lost 0 bases, and 10 bases had no gene match. CDR3 DNA: TGTGCCAGCAGCCAAGAGGCCTGGCTAGCGGGGGAAAAGACCCAGTACTTC. Translating gives CASSQEAWLAGEKTQYF.

This clonotype turned up a few times. The chain carries TRBV5-1 and TRBJ2-1; the match to TRBD2 covers 7 bases. This CDR3 contains 13 residues. The ends lost 4 bases at V and 9 bases at J; junction bases unmatched: 7. The germline CDR1 and CDR2 sequences are SGHRS and YFSETQ. CDR3 nucleotide sequence: TGCGCCAGCAGCCCTAGGACTAGTCCTGAGCAGTTCTTC. Protein product: CASSPRTSPEQFF.

The chain joins TRBV7-9 to TRBJ2-4; 10 bases are shared with TRBD1. The CDR3 covers 16 residues. V was clipped by 1 base and J by 5 bases; unmatched bases: 5. Per germline, CDR1 SEHNR and CDR2 FQNEAQ (reference sequence). The CDR3 is CASSLEDRGPQNIQYF. For the CDR3, the DNA is TGTGCCAGCAGCTTAGAAGACAGGGGGCCCCAAAACATTCAGTACTTC. The full variable domain, rest sourced from reference TRBV7-9 and TRBJ2-4, is DTGVSQNPRHKITKRGQNVTFRCDPISEHNRLYWYRQTLGQGPEFLTYFQNEAQLEKSRLLSDRFSAERPKGSFSTLEIQRTEQGDSAMYLCASSLEDRGPQNIQYFGAGTRLSVL.

This clonotype has a handful of counts. The rearrangement joins TRBV2 to TRBJ2-5; 9 nucleotides agree with TRBD2. The CDR3 totals 14 residues. V shed 9 bases and J 3 bases; nucleotides not matched to a gene: 8. Germline-derived CDR1 and CDR2 are SNHLY and FYNNEI. CDR3 nucleotides: TGTGCCAGACGGGGGAGACTAGCGGAAGAGACCCAGTACTTC. Amino acid sequence: CARRGRLAEETQYF. Full variable domain (outside the CDR3, taken from reference TRBV2 and TRBJ2-5): EPEVTQTPSHQVTQMGQEVILRCVPISNHLYFYWYRQILGQKVEFLVSFYNNEISEKSEIFDDQFSVERPDGSNFTLKIRSTKLEDSAMYFCARRGRLAEETQYFGPGTRLLVL.

CDR3 in amino acids: CSVRWADSYEQYF. The CDR3 DNA sequence: TGCAGCGTTAGGTGGGCAGATTCCTACGAGCAGTACTTC. V is TRBV29-1 and J is TRBJ2-7; D unresolved. V was cut by 5 bases and J by 1 base, with 12 bases left in between. This CDR3 comprises 13 residues. Germline loops: CDR1 SQVTM, CDR2 ANQGSEA.

This clonotype was counted only a few times. This chain links TRBV7-3 with TRBJ1-3; D uncertain. V lost 5 bases and J lost 0, with 17 bases in between. This CDR3 contains 17 residues. The V gene's germline CDR1 is SGHTA and CDR2 FQGTGA. The CDR3 here is CASSQAGREHSGNTIYF. CDR3 DNA: TGTGCCAGCAGCCAAGCAGGAAGGGAACACTCTGGAAACACCATATATTTT. Filled out from reference TRBV7-3 and TRBJ1-3, the complete variable domain reads GAGVSQTPSNKVTEKGKYVELRCDPISGHTALYWYRQSLGQGPEFLIYFQGTGAADDSGLPNDRFFAVRPEGSVSTLKIQRTERGDSAVYLCASSQAGREHSGNTIYFGEGSWLTVV.

This clonotype was seen at least ten times. The rearrangement links TRBV29-1 to TRBJ2-5, with D possibly matching TRBD1 (6 bases). Trimming removed 3 bases from V and 1 base from J, with 9 bases in between. CDR1 SQVTM and CDR2 ANQGSEA come from the germline V gene. This CDR3 region has 13 residues. CDR3 residues: CSVDKDSQETQYF. The CDR3 bases are TGCAGCGTTGATAAGGACAGCCAAGAGACCCAGTACTTC.

This clonotype was found a few times. The rearrangement uses TRBV3-1 and TRBJ2-7, with TRBD1 matching over 7 bases. V was pared by 6 bases and J by 6 bases, with 2 bases of the junction left unmatched. Germline CDR1 LGHDT, CDR2 YNNKEL (reference sequence). The CDR3 has 11 residues. CDR3 sequence (DNA): TGTGCCAGCAGTAGACAGGGCGAGCAGTACTTC. Its translation is CASSRQGEQYF.

The J gene is TRBJ2-5, the V gene TRBV12-3 or TRBV12-4, with D hard to call. Trimming cost V 5 bases and J 4 bases, with 17 bases left between them. This CDR3 contains 15 residues. DNA of the CDR3: TGTGCCAGCAGTCCGCTCTCGAGAAGGCCAGAGACCCAGTACTTC. This translates into CASSPLSRRPETQYF.